This T cell receptor beta chain was identified during a study of blood T cell repertoires in COVID-19. Across the study: Nucleic acid was either cDNA or gDNA, and it came from T cells, B-cell-depleted T cells, or PBMCs.

Original data processing: Amplification with reference gene primers provided the estimates of nucleated cell counts. Here immunoSEQ multiplex PCR was the method, and the copy in TCRdb shows in-frame clones only, minus some. For V, J and clone size, that table is used; D and trimming come from the DNA. The data contain some 260,000 clones, about 91% of them singletons. This receptor was identified in a woman under 40 with COVID-19, enrolled during active disease. The sequenced material came from peripheral blood.

The CDR3 region has the DNA TGTGCCAGCAGCTTGCCAACAGAGACTAATGAAAAACTGTTTTTT. It yields the protein CASSLPTETNEKLFF. The chain has TRBV7-6 and TRBJ1-4; the D is unclear. V was shortened by 3 bases and J by 2 bases, with 10 bases between the two germline ends. Per germline, CDR1 SGHVS and CDR2 FNYEAQ. CDR3 length: 15 residues.